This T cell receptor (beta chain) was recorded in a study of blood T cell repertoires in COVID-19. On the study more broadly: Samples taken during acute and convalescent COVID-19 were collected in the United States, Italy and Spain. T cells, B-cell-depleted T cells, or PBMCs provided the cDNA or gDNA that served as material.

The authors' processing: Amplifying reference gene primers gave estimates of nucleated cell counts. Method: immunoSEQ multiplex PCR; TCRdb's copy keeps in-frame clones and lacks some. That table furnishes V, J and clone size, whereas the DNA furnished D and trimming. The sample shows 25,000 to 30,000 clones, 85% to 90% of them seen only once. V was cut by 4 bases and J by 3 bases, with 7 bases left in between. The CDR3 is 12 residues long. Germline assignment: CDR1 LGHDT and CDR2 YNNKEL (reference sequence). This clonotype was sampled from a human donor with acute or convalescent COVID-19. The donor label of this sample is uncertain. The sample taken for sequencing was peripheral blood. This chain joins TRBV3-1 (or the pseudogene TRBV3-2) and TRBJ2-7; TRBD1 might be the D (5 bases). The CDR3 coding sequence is TGTGCCAGCAGCCGACAGAACTACGAGCAGTACTTC. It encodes CASSRQNYEQYF.